The rows below give T cell receptor beta chains drawn from one sample of a study of T cell responses to AZD1222 COVID-19 vaccine. Sequencing was performed with immunoSEQ multiplex PCR; in TCRdb, only in-frame clones are kept and a portion is missing. The sample includes around 130,000 clones, 75% to 95% of them seen just once. Sequenced here: peripheral blood, sampled 28 days after the second AZD1222 dose. The receptors derive from an adult who received the AZD1222 COVID-19 vaccine. Each CDR3 is given with its conserved first and last residue. D genes are given only for firm matches. Expanded clones are given a class, and other clones once, few, many or no size at all.

V gene: TRBV30; D gene: -; clone size: -; J gene: TRBJ1-2; CDR3 protein: CARSWNYGYTF; CDR3 DNA: TGTGCCCGGAGTTGGAACTATGGCTACACCTTC
V gene: TRBV11-2; D gene: -; clone size: -; J gene: TRBJ2-1; CDR3 protein: CASSLVGGRVNEQFF; CDR3 DNA: TGTGCCAGCAGCTTAGTGGGGGGCAGGGTGAATGAGCAGTTCTTC
V gene: TRBV6-6; D gene: -; clone size: -; J gene: TRBJ1-1; CDR3 protein: CASRPQGNTEAFF; CDR3 DNA: TGTGCCAGCAGGCCCCAGGGGAACACTGAAGCTTTCTTT
V gene: TRBV19; D gene: -; clone size: -; J gene: TRBJ1-1; CDR3 protein: CASTYSAVFEAFF; CDR3 DNA: TGTGCCAGTACCTACTCCGCGGTCTTTGAAGCTTTCTTT
V gene: TRBV10-3; D gene: -; clone size: -; J gene: TRBJ1-5; CDR3 protein: CAISESGPQNQPQHF; CDR3 DNA: TGTGCCATCAGTGAGTCGGGACCGCAGAATCAGCCCCAGCATTTT
V gene: TRBV19; D gene: TRBD2; clone size: few; J gene: TRBJ2-5; CDR3 protein: CASSPGLAGVETQYF; CDR3 DNA: TGTGCCAGTAGTCCAGGACTAGCGGGAGTTGAGACCCAGTACTTC
V gene: TRBV2; D gene: -; clone size: -; J gene: TRBJ1-4; CDR3 protein: CASSNYEKLFF; CDR3 DNA: TGTGCCAGCAGTAACTATGAAAAACTGTTTTTT
V gene: TRBV5-1; D gene: -; clone size: -; J gene: TRBJ2-1; CDR3 protein: CASSSGAGNEQFF; CDR3 DNA: TGCGCCAGCAGCTCCGGGGCCGGGAATGAGCAGTTCTTC
V gene: TRBV7-3; D gene: -; clone size: -; J gene: TRBJ2-3; CDR3 protein: CASSLYGDTQYF; CDR3 DNA: TGTGCCAGCAGCTTATACGGAGATACGCAGTATTTT
V gene: TRBV15; D gene: -; clone size: -; J gene: TRBJ1-1; CDR3 protein: CATSFPLRGLNTEAFF; CDR3 DNA: TGTGCCACCAGCTTTCCGCTTCGGGGGCTGAACACTGAAGCTTTCTTT
V gene: TRBV29-1; D gene: -; clone size: -; J gene: TRBJ1-2; CDR3 protein: CSVEGRQTLDGYTF; CDR3 DNA: TGCAGCGTTGAAGGAAGACAGACATTGGATGGCTACACCTTC
V gene: TRBV27; D gene: -; clone size: -; J gene: TRBJ1-5; CDR3 protein: CASGAGWDPWPQHF; CDR3 DNA: TGTGCCAGCGGGGCGGGCTGGGACCCGTGGCCCCAGCATTTT
V gene: TRBV9; D gene: TRBD1; clone size: once; J gene: TRBJ1-1; CDR3 protein: CASSAEPGQGAHTEAFF; CDR3 DNA: TGTGCCAGCAGCGCCGAACCGGGACAGGGGGCCCACACTGAAGCTTTCTTT
V gene: TRBV11-2; D gene: -; clone size: -; J gene: TRBJ1-3; CDR3 protein: CASSFSSGNTIYF; CDR3 DNA: TGTGCCAGCAGCTTCAGCTCTGGAAACACCATATATTTT
V gene: TRBV27; D gene: -; clone size: -; J gene: TRBJ2-4; CDR3 protein: CASSLKGENIQYF; CDR3 DNA: TGTGCCAGCAGTTTGAAGGGGGAAAACATTCAGTACTTC
V gene: TRBV9; D gene: -; clone size: -; J gene: TRBJ2-3; CDR3 protein: CASSVADTQYF; CDR3 DNA: TGTGCCAGCAGCGTAGCAGATACGCAGTATTTT
V gene: TRBV11-1; D gene: -; clone size: few; J gene: TRBJ2-7; CDR3 protein: CASSLVRGVSYEQYF; CDR3 DNA: TGTGCCAGCAGCTTAGTACGCGGCGTATCCTACGAGCAGTACTTC
V gene: TRBV4-3; D gene: -; clone size: -; J gene: TRBJ1-3; CDR3 protein: CASSQDTGRLYF; CDR3 DNA: TGCGCCAGCAGCCAAGATACAGGACGTCTATATTTT
V gene: TRBV4-3; D gene: -; clone size: -; J gene: TRBJ2-3; CDR3 protein: CASSPSLESTDTQYF; CDR3 DNA: TGCGCCAGCAGCCCCTCGCTGGAAAGCACAGATACGCAGTATTTT
V gene: TRBV5-1; D gene: TRBD2; clone size: -; J gene: TRBJ2-3; CDR3 protein: CASSLPGTSGRASTDTQYF; CDR3 DNA: TGCGCCAGCAGCTTGCCCGGGACTAGCGGGAGGGCGAGCACAGATACGCAGTATTTT
V gene: TRBV10-3; D gene: TRBD2; clone size: -; J gene: TRBJ2-1; CDR3 protein: CAISFSPGLGSPNEQFF; CDR3 DNA: TGTGCCATCAGTTTCTCACCGGGACTAGGATCCCCCAATGAGCAGTTCTTC
V gene: TRBV7-2; D gene: -; clone size: -; J gene: TRBJ1-4; CDR3 protein: CASSKGPLANEKLFF; CDR3 DNA: TGTGCCAGCAGCAAGGGACCCCTGGCTAATGAAAAACTGTTTTTT
V gene: TRBV11-2; D gene: TRBD1; clone size: few; J gene: TRBJ1-4; CDR3 protein: CASSSAGTGHEKLFF; CDR3 DNA: TGTGCCAGCAGCTCCGCCGGGACAGGGCATGAAAAACTGTTTTTT
V gene: TRBV9; D gene: -; clone size: -; J gene: TRBJ1-2; CDR3 protein: CASSVGSPGWDYGYTF; CDR3 DNA: TGTGCCAGCAGCGTAGGGTCCCCAGGGTGGGACTATGGCTACACCTTC
V gene: TRBV11-3; D gene: TRBD1; clone size: -; J gene: TRBJ2-2; CDR3 protein: CASSSGTGSAGELFF; CDR3 DNA: TGTGCCAGCAGTTCCGGGACAGGGTCCGCCGGGGAGCTGTTTTTT
V gene: TRBV12-2; D gene: -; clone size: -; J gene: TRBJ1-3; CDR3 protein: CASRLGTGNDTIYF; CDR3 DNA: TGTGCAAGTCGCCTCGGGACAGGAAACGACACCATATATTTT
V gene: TRBV7-9; D gene: -; clone size: -; J gene: TRBJ1-2; CDR3 protein: CASSLFYYGYTF; CDR3 DNA: TGTGCCAGCAGCTTGTTCTACTATGGCTACACCTTC
V gene: TRBV5-8; D gene: -; clone size: -; J gene: TRBJ1-2; CDR3 protein: CASSLPATGFGYTF; CDR3 DNA: TGTGCCAGCAGCTTGCCCGCCACAGGGTTTGGCTACACCTTC
V gene: TRBV5-1; D gene: -; clone size: -; J gene: TRBJ1-5; CDR3 protein: CASSLLAGNQPQHF; CDR3 DNA: TGCGCCAGCAGCTTGTTGGCAGGCAATCAGCCCCAGCATTTT
V gene: TRBV27; D gene: -; clone size: -; J gene: TRBJ1-4; CDR3 protein: CASSSGSPKLFF; CDR3 DNA: TGTGCCAGCAGTTCAGGGTCTCCTAAACTGTTTTTT
V gene: TRBV14; D gene: -; clone size: -; J gene: TRBJ2-1; CDR3 protein: CASSLYNEQFF; CDR3 DNA: TGTGCCAGCAGCCTCTACAATGAGCAGTTCTTC